This T cell receptor (beta chain) comes out of a study of cytotoxic CD8 clonotypes in ibrutinib-treated CLL. A word on this clone: Its antigen is currently unknown.

The table came from immunoSEQ multiplex PCR; TCRdb's copy has only in-frame clones and leaves some out. The table has hundreds of thousands of clones, just under 80% seen once. General study points: Patients with sustained remission and those progressing were sampled at differing times. Circulating CD8+ T-cell counts were tracked by baseline clonality, which exceeded that of age-matched healthy donors.

This CDR3 region has 16 residues. The V segment lost 8 bases and the J segment 2 bases; nucleotides outside the gene matches: 13. CDR1 SGHDT and CDR2 YYEEEE come from the germline V gene. The sequencing used PBMCs, collected after 12 months of ibrutinib treatment. This sequence was found in a human donor with chronic lymphocytic leukemia. V gene TRBV5-6 combines with J gene TRBJ2-5, with 9 bases aligning to TRBD2. The CDR3 spells CASTRARTSAQETQYF. In nucleotides, the CDR3 is TGTGCCAGTACCCGGGCCAGGACTAGCGCGCAAGAGACCCAGTACTTC.